This T cell receptor (beta chain) was retrieved from a study of control samples from healthy donors and cancer patients. The CDR3 is made up of 14 amino acids. In germline, CDR1 is ENHRY, CDR2 SYGVKD. The junction had 4 bases not matched to a gene; V was cut back by 4 bases and J by 2 bases. The repertoire was sequenced with immunoSEQ multiplex PCR; TCRdb's copy has only in-frame clones and lacks some. The repertoire holds tens of thousands of clones, with 80% to 90% as singletons. The sequence was obtained from a woman aged 60-75 years with lung cancer. V and J are TRBV10-3 and TRBJ2-5; 7 nucleotides line up with TRBD2. Sequencing input: PBMCs. CDR3 residues: CAISVGGEQETQYF. The CDR3 DNA is TGTGCCATCAGTGTGGGGGGGGAACAAGAGACCCAGTACTTC.